The rows below give T cell receptor beta chains drawn from one sample of a study of T cell responses to AZD1222 COVID-19 vaccine. Clones were read by immunoSEQ multiplex PCR, and TCRdb kept only the in-frame ones, dropping some. The data contain roughly 160,000 clones, roughly nine tenths of them singletons. The sample here was peripheral blood, taken on day 0 of AZD1222 vaccination. These receptors all come from an adult in good health. Both conserved end residues are part of each CDR3. D genes are given only for firm matches. Clone size, where shown, is once, few, many, or a class for clones that have expanded.

D gene,J gene,clone size,V gene,CDR3 DNA,CDR3 protein
-,TRBJ1-2,once,TRBV27,TGTGCCAGCAGCCCGACTTGGGCAGGGACCAACTATGGCTACACCTTC,CASSPTWAGTNYGYTF
TRBD1,TRBJ1-2,-,TRBV6-2/TRBV6-3,TGTGCCAGCAGCTTTGGGACAGAATCTAGTGGCTACACCTTC,CASSFGTESSGYTF
-,TRBJ1-1,-,TRBV7-2,TGTGCCAGCAGCTTATCCCCAGGGAGGAATGAAGCTTTCTTT,CASSLSPGRNEAFF
TRBD1,TRBJ1-3,few,TRBV2,TGTGCCAGCAGTGAACTCGGGACAGAATACTCTGGAAACACCATATATTTT,CASSELGTEYSGNTIYF
-,TRBJ2-3,-,TRBV28,TGTGCCAGCAGTTTAATTGGGGGTTCCACAGATACGCAGTATTTT,CASSLIGGSTDTQYF
-,TRBJ1-1,-,TRBV5-6,TGTGCCAGCAGCTTGGGTTACACTGAAGCTTTCTTT,CASSLGYTEAFF
-,TRBJ1-2,-,TRBV30,TGTGCCTGGAGTGTATTACAGGGTGGTTTTGGGTATGGCTACACCTTC,CAWSVLQGGFGYGYTF
-,TRBJ2-1,-,TRBV7-8,TGTGCCAGCAGCTTAGTGGCGATCGGTGAGCAGTTCTTC,CASSLVAIGEQFF
TRBD2,TRBJ2-3,-,TRBV18,TGTGCCAGCTCACCCTCGGGGGGGGATACGCAGTATTTT,CASSPSGGDTQYF
-,TRBJ1-6,-,TRBV5-4,TGTGCCAGCAGTTCCCCGTGGGGTTCACCCCTCCACTTT,CASSSPWGSPLHF
-,TRBJ2-4,-,TRBV6-2/TRBV6-3,TGTGCCAGCAGTTACGAATGGCCAGACCCAGCCAAAAACATTCAGTACTTC,CASSYEWPDPAKNIQYF
TRBD1,TRBJ2-1,-,TRBV11-3,TGTGCCAGCAGCTATCCAGGGACAGGGAGTGAGCAGTTCTTC,CASSYPGTGSEQFF
-,TRBJ1-1,-,TRBV11-2,TGTGCCAGCAGTTGGACCCTAAAAACAGCTTTCTTT,CASSWTLKTAFF
-,TRBJ1-3,once,TRBV19,TGTGCCAGTAGCGGGACTCTATATTTT,CASSGTLYF
TRBD1,TRBJ1-5,-,TRBV28,TGTGCCAGCAGCTACCACGGGACAGGGGGAAATCAGCCCCAGCATTTT,CASSYHGTGGNQPQHF
-,TRBJ1-1,-,TRBV12-3/TRBV12-4,TGTGCCAGCAGTTTACGGGGCGCTGAAGCTTTCTTT,CASSLRGAEAFF
-,TRBJ1-1,once,TRBV18,TGTGCCAGCTCACCACCGAAGGGGCCGAACACTGAAGCTTTCTTT,CASSPPKGPNTEAFF
-,TRBJ2-7,-,TRBV7-9,TGTGCCAGCAGTCCCGTTGACAGCTACGAGCAGTACTTC,CASSPVDSYEQYF
-,TRBJ2-5,-,TRBV7-8,TGTGCCAGCAGCTTAGGGCGGGGCAATTACCAAGAGACCCAGTACTTC,CASSLGRGNYQETQYF
-,TRBJ1-5,-,TRBV5-8,TGTGCCAGCAGCTTGGGGCTTGCAGACAATCAGCCCCAGCATTTT,CASSLGLADNQPQHF
TRBD1,TRBJ1-1,-,TRBV5-6,TGTGCCAGCAGCCTAAGGGGGCGCTTTGTTGAAGCTTTCTTT,CASSLRGRFVEAFF
-,TRBJ1-1,-,TRBV6-6,TGTGCCAGCAGCCCCCAACCCGAAGCTTTCTTT,CASSPQPEAFF
-,TRBJ2-5,-,TRBV3-1/TRBV3-2,TGTGCCAGCAGCCAAGTTAGGGAGACCCAGTACTTC,CASSQVRETQYF
-,TRBJ2-5,-,TRBV4-3,TGCGCCAGCAGCCAAGATCTACAGCAAGAGACCCAGTACTTC,CASSQDLQQETQYF
TRBD1,TRBJ2-7,-,TRBV5-1,TGCGCCAGCAGCTTCTATCCGGGACAGGGATACGAGCAGTACTTC,CASSFYPGQGYEQYF
-,TRBJ2-7,-,TRBV28,TGTGCCAGCAGTTTATCCAGGGACGAGCAGTACTTC,CASSLSRDEQYF
-,TRBJ1-5,-,TRBV7-2,TGTGCCAGCAGCTCTGGGGGGCTCAATCAGCCCCAGCATTTT,CASSSGGLNQPQHF
-,TRBJ1-1,-,TRBV7-2,TGTGCCAGCAGCTTAGCGGGGGACAAGAACACTGAAGCTTTCTTT,CASSLAGDKNTEAFF
TRBD1,TRBJ1-4,once,TRBV5-1,TGCGCCAGCAGCTCCTTAACAGGGGGCCGAGAAAAACTGTTTTTT,CASSSLTGGREKLFF
-,TRBJ1-2,once,TRBV19,TGTGCCAGTACAATAGGGGATGGCTACACCTTC,CASTIGDGYTF
TRBD1,TRBJ1-2,once,TRBV7-8,TGTGCCAGCAGCGCGGTACAGGGGGCGGGGGGCTACACCTTC,CASSAVQGAGGYTF
-,TRBJ2-2,-,TRBV6-5,TGTGCCAGCAGAAAGGGGACAACGAACACCGGGGAGCTGTTTTTT,CASRKGTTNTGELFF
TRBD1,TRBJ2-7,-,TRBV5-4,TGTGCCAGCAGCGATGGGACAGCTAGCTCCTACGAGCAGTACTTC,CASSDGTASSYEQYF
-,TRBJ1-4,-,TRBV19,TGTGCCAGTAGTCAGTACAGGGCCGGTAATGAAAAACTGTTTTTT,CASSQYRAGNEKLFF
-,TRBJ1-4,-,TRBV6-4,TGTGCCAGCAGTGACAGCCTTCAGGGAAAACTGTTTTTT,CASSDSLQGKLFF
-,TRBJ2-7,-,TRBV14,TGTGCCAGCAGCCAAGGGCTCAAATTGTCGGACCGTCAAGCGGAGCAGTACTTC,CASSQGLKLSDRQAEQYF
-,TRBJ1-2,-,TRBV7-2,TGTGCCAGCAGCCTACAGGCTTCTAACTATGGCTACACCTTC,CASSLQASNYGYTF
TRBD1,TRBJ2-7,-,TRBV9,TGTGCCAGCAGCCAACTTGACAGGGGTGGCGAAAACTCCTACGAGCAGTACTTC,CASSQLDRGGENSYEQYF
TRBD1,TRBJ1-6,-,TRBV6-6,TGTGCCAGCAGTCCACCGCCGACAGGGGGATATAATTCACCCCTCCACTTT,CASSPPPTGGYNSPLHF
-,TRBJ1-1,-,TRBV25-1,TGTGCCAGCAGTAAGATTCAGACAGACACTGAAGCTTTCTTT,CASSKIQTDTEAFF
-,TRBJ2-7,-,TRBV5-4,TGTGCCAGCAGCTCTTGGGAGCAGTACTTC,CASSSWEQYF
-,TRBJ1-3,-,TRBV5-1,TGCGCCAGCAGAAAAGACAGTCACTCTGGAAACACCATATATTTT,CASRKDSHSGNTIYF
TRBD1,TRBJ1-2,-,TRBV19,TGTGCCAGTAGTGGGACAGGGGGCGCGGCGGGCTACACCTTC,CASSGTGGAAGYTF
-,TRBJ2-7,-,TRBV30,TGTGCCTGGAGTGTGGGCCGGAGGGAGTACGAGCAGTACTTC,CAWSVGRREYEQYF
-,TRBJ2-3,-,TRBV30,TGTGCCTGGAGACTCGGGGCAACAGATACGCAGTATTTT,CAWRLGATDTQYF
-,TRBJ2-1,once,TRBV24-1,TGTGCCACCAGTGATCTTGGGACCCCAGACAATGAGCAGTTCTTC,CATSDLGTPDNEQFF
-,TRBJ2-7,-,TRBV7-2,TGTGCCAGCAGCTCCGGGTGGGGGCGGGGCGAGCAGTACTTC,CASSSGWGRGEQYF